This T cell receptor beta chain emerged from a study of T-cell reconstitution after alpha-beta-depleted transplantation in children. The library targeted TCRbeta and was prepared with unique molecular identifiers. TCRdb itself ran the PCR reads through MiXCR, one entry per CDR3 protein. The table records about 540,000 distinct CDR3 sequences, around 17% of them present only once. This CDR3 spans 12 amino acids. Deletions cut 9 bases from V and 4 bases from J, with 10 bases between. Germline CDR1 reads LNHDA; CDR2 reads SQIVND (reference sequence). The chain recombines TRBV19 with TRBJ2-1; no firm D call. The sequencing here drew on PBMCs from the stem cell graft donor, taken from the stem cell graft. The TCR comes from a human donor who donated a stem cell graft to a child with acute lymphoblastic leukemia. The CDR3 loop reads CASRMGYNEQFF. As DNA, the CDR3 is TGTGCCAGCAGAATGGGGTACAATGAGCAGTTCTTC.